The 17 T cell receptor beta chains below come from one sample, sequenced in a study of OX40 agonist ivuxolimab in advanced cancers. Profiled with immunoSEQ multiplex PCR; TCRdb holds only in-frame clones, not every one. Counted here are nearly 70,000 clones, more than 75% occurring once; the ten biggest clones make up 6% to 7.5%. The starting material was CD4+ or CD8+ T cells sorted from blood, obtained in a trial of the OX40 agonist ivuxolimab. All receptors come from an adult with an advanced solid tumor such as melanoma, head and neck, liver or kidney cancer.

The genes are TRBV5-1 and TRBJ2-7; TRBD1 agrees at 11 bases. V lost 4 bases and J lost 5; bases outside the gene matches: 8. CDR3 length: 15 residues. CDR1 is SGHRS, CDR2 YFSETQ, per germline. The CDR3 DNA reads TGCGCCAGCAGCCCCCGGGACAGGGGGAGCCACGAGCAGTACTTC. This translates into CASSPRDRGSHEQYF. Variable domain in full (rest from reference TRBV5-1 and TRBJ2-7): KAGVTQTPRYLIKTRGQQVTLSCSPISGHRSVSWYQQTPGQGLQFLFEYFSETQRNKGNFPGRFSGRQFSNSRSEMNVSTLELGDSALYLCASSPRDRGSHEQYFGPGTRLTVT.

The chain combines TRBV7-9 with TRBJ2-2; D might be TRBD2 (6 bases). V was trimmed by 4 bases and J by 5 bases, leaving 17 bases between them. The V gene's germline CDR1 is SEHNR and CDR2 FQNEAQ (reference sequence). The CDR3 extends over 16 amino acids. The DNA for the CDR3 is TGTGCCAGCAGCTCCCTGGAGGGGAGAGGGACCGGGGAGCTGTTTTTT. It yields the protein CASSSLEGRGTGELFF.

This sequence joins TRBV28 and TRBJ2-5, with 8 nucleotides matching TRBD1. After removal of 5 bases from V and 4 bases from J, the junction contained 6 bases not matched to a gene. The CDR3 extends over 14 amino acids. The V gene's germline CDR1 is MDHEN and CDR2 SYDVKM. The CDR3 DNA reads TGTGCCAGCAGTGCACGCAGGGGGCCAGAGACCCAGTACTTC. Translation gives CASSARRGPETQYF.

The rearrangement uses TRBV6-6 and TRBJ2-7; 9 positions match TRBD1. Germline V CDR1 and CDR2: MNHNY, SVGAGI (reference sequence). The junction had 5 bases not matched to a gene; V was cut back by 5 bases and J by 3 bases. The CDR3 runs to 14 residues. The DNA of the CDR3 is TGTGCCAGCAGTGACGGACAGGGGCGCTACGAGCAGTACTTC. Its protein product is CASSDGQGRYEQYF.

The chain has TRBV10-3 and TRBJ2-5; a weak D match, TRBD1 (5 bases). The germline V and J ends were trimmed by 6 bases and 2 bases, with 7 bases remaining between them. The CDR3 is 12 residues long. Germline assignment: CDR1 ENHRY and CDR2 SYGVKD. The CDR3 DNA follows: TGTGCCATCAGAGGGGCTCAAGAGACCCAGTACTTC. It codes for CAIRGAQETQYF.

The chain links TRBV5-1 to TRBJ2-7; D assignment may be TRBD1 or TRBD2 (6 bases each). CDR3 length equals 15 residues. Germline loops: CDR1 SGHRS, CDR2 YFSETQ. V shed 0 bases and J shed 5 bases, with 15 bases lying between them. CDR3 region: CASSLGGSGAHEQYF. The CDR3 coding sequence is TGCGCCAGCAGCTTGGGGGGTTCGGGGGCCCACGAGCAGTACTTC.

In this sample, this clone turned up a few times. The chain is built from TRBV30 and TRBJ1-1; no clear D gene. The CDR3 runs to 12 residues. The V end was cut by 2 bases, the J end by 7 bases, with 11 bases between. Looked up from germline, CDR1 is GTSNPN and CDR2 is SVGIG (reference sequence). CDR3 protein: CAWSTALIEAFF. CDR3 in DNA: TGTGCCTGGAGTACGGCACTGATTGAAGCTTTCTTT.

V gene TRBV5-8 combines with J gene TRBJ2-7; 8 nucleotides align to TRBD2. This CDR3 spans 14 amino acids. J gave up 2 bases and V 3 bases, and 4 bases lay outside the gene matches. Germline V gene lookup returns CDR1 SGHTS and CDR2 YDEGEE. CDR3 coding DNA: TGTGCCAGCAGCTCGGGAGGGGCTCCCTACGAGCAGTACTTC. Its translation: CASSSGGAPYEQYF.

This clone was recorded once. The J gene is TRBJ2-7, the V gene TRBV29-1; tentatively, D is TRBD1 (6 bases). This CDR3 contains 15 residues. Germline lookup yields CDR1 SQVTM and CDR2 ANQGSEA. Trimming left V 4 bases short and J 2 bases short, with 18 bases between. CDR3 sequence: CSVGPGASEPYEQYF. CDR3 in DNA: TGCAGCGTTGGACCAGGGGCCTCTGAGCCCTACGAGCAGTACTTC.

The rearrangement uses TRBV4-3 and TRBJ1-1; D not resolved. Germline V CDR1 and CDR2: LGHNA, YSLEER. The length of the CDR3 is 14 residues. Trimming shortened V by 1 base and J by 1 base, and 7 bases separated the two germline ends. CDR3: CASSQGNTNTEAFF. CDR3 sequence (DNA): TGCGCCAGCAGCCAAGGTAATACGAACACTGAAGCTTTCTTT.

This sequence joins TRBV11-3 and TRBJ2-7; a possible D gene is TRBD2 (7 bases). CDR1 is SGHNT and CDR2 is YENEEA in the germline V gene. The CDR3 loop spans 14 amino acids. Between the trimmed V and J ends, which lost 5 bases and 10 bases, there was a span of 21 bases. CDR3 sequence (DNA): TGTGCCAGCAGCCGGGGGCGGGAGAATCATGTACAGTACTTC. It translates to CASSRGRENHVQYF.

With regard to this clone: At one of its ends the junction is not consistent with the germline gene, which may arise from a read error. The chain links TRBV2 to TRBJ2-1, with D possibly being TRBD1 or TRBD2 (5 bases each). Per the germline V gene, CDR1 is SNHLY and CDR2 is FYNNEI. The CDR3 consists of 12 residues. The CDR3 region is CASREVPGHGFF. The CDR3 DNA is TGTGCCAGCAGGGAAGTTCCGGGGCACGGGTTCTTC.

The chain couples TRBV2 to TRBJ2-5, with 8 bases lining up with TRBD1. V shed 11 bases, J shed 4 bases, and the junction held 6 bases outside the gene matches. The V gene's germline CDR1 is SNHLY and CDR2 FYNNEI. CDR3 length: 12 amino acids. The CDR3 region is CAGKDRGETQYF. In nucleotides, the CDR3 is TGTGCCGGAAAAGACAGGGGAGAGACCCAGTACTTC.

The chain joins TRBV30 to TRBJ2-2, with 14 bases that match TRBD2. The trim removed 3 bases at V and 4 bases at J, leaving 7 bases unmatched. Germline V gene lookup returns CDR1 GTSNPN and CDR2 SVGIG (reference sequence). This CDR3 is built from 17 residues. CDR3 sequence reads: CAWRDGTSGSITGELFF. The CDR3 DNA reads as TGTGCCTGGAGGGACGGGACTAGCGGGAGTATCACCGGGGAGCTGTTTTTT.

The chain employs TRBV28 and TRBJ2-7, with 9 nucleotides matching TRBD2. The CDR3 length is 14 residues. Germline V gives CDR1 MDHEN, CDR2 SYDVKM. V lost 5 bases, J lost 6 bases, and 8 bases stayed unmatched. The CDR3 is CASSLGTSYTEQYF. The CDR3, as DNA: TGTGCCAGCAGTCTCGGGACTAGCTACACCGAGCAGTACTTC.

The rearrangement uses TRBV4-2 and TRBJ1-1; weak D call: TRBD1 (5 bases). This CDR3 contains 13 residues. Trimming stripped 4 bases from V and 4 bases from J, with 10 bases between. The germline gives CDR1 LGHNA, CDR2 YNFKEQ. CDR3 in amino acids: CASSRQGPTEAFF. In nucleotides, the CDR3 is TGTGCCAGCAGCCGTCAGGGTCCCACTGAAGCTTTCTTT.

The rearrangement links TRBV19 to TRBJ1-2; D unresolved. CDR1 and CDR2 from the germline V gene are LNHDA and SQIVND (reference sequence). With 5 bases removed from V and 5 bases from J, the gap between germline ends came to 18 bases. The length of the CDR3 is 15 residues. The CDR3 loop reads CASSPITKRQYGYTF. In DNA, the CDR3 is TGTGCCAGTAGTCCAATCACGAAGAGGCAGTATGGCTACACCTTC.